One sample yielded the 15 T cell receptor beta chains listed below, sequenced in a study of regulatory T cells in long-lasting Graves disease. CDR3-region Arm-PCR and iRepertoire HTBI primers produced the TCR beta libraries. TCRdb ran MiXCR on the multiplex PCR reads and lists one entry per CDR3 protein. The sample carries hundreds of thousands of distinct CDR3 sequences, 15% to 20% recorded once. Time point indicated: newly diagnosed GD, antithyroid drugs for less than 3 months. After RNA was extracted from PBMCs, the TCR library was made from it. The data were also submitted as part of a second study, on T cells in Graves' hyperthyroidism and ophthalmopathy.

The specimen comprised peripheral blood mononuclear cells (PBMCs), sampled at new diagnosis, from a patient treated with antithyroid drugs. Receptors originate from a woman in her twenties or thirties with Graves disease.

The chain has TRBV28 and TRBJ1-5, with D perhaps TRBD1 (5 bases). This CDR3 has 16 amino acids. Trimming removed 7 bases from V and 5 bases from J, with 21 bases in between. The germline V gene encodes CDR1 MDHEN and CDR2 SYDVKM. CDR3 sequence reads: CASIRAWGRDDQPQHF. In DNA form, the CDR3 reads TGTGCCAGCATCCGTGCGTGGGGGAGGGACGATCAGCCCCAGCATTTT.

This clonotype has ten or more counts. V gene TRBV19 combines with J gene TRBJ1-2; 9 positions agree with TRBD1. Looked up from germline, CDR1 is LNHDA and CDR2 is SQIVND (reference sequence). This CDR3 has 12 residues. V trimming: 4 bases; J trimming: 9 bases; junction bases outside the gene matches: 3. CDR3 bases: TGTGCCAGTAGTACGGGACAGGGACGCTACACCTTC. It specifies CASSTGQGRYTF.

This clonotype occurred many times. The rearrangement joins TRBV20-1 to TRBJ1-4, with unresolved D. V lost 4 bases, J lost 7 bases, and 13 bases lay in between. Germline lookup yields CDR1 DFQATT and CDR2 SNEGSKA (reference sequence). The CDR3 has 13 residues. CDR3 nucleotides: TGCAGTGCTACCGAAGGGAGTCCTGAAAAACTGTTTTTT. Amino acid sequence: CSATEGSPEKLFF.

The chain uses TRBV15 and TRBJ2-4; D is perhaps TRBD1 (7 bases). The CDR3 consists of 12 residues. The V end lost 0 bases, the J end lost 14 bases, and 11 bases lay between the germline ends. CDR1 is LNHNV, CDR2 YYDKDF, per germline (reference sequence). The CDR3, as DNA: TGTGCCACCAGCAGAGATACAGGGGAGGAGTACTTC. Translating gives CATSRDTGEEYF.

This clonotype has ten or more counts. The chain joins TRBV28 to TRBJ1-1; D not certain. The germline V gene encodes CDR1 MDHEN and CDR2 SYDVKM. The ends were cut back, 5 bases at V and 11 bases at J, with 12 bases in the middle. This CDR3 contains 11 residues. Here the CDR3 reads CASSVRTAAFF. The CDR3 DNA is TGTGCCAGCAGTGTAAGGACTGCGGCTTTCTTT. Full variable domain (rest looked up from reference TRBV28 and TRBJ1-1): DVKVTQSSRYLVKRTGEKVFLECVQDMDHENMFWYRQDPGLGLRLIYFSYDVKMKEKGDIPEGYSVSREKKERFSLILESASTNQTSMYLCASSVRTAAFFGQGTRLTVV.

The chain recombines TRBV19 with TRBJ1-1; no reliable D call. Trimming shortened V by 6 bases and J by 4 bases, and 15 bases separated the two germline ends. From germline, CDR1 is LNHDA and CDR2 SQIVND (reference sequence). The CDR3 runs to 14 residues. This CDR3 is CASSGWDWLTEAFF. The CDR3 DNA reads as TGTGCCAGTAGCGGGTGGGATTGGCTCACTGAAGCTTTCTTT.

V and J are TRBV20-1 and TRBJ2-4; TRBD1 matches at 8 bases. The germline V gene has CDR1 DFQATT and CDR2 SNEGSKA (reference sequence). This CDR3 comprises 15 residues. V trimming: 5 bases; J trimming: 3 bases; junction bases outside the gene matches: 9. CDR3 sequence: CSASRGLLGKNIQYF. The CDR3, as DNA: TGCAGTGCTTCCAGGGGGCTATTAGGCAAAAACATTCAGTACTTC.

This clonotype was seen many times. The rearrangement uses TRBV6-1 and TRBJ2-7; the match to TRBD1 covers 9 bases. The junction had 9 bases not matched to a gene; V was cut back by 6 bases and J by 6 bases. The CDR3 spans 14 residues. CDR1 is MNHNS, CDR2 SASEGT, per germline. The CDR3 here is CASSSTGTGSEQYF. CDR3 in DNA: TGTGCCAGCAGCTCCACCGGGACAGGGAGCGAGCAGTACTTC.

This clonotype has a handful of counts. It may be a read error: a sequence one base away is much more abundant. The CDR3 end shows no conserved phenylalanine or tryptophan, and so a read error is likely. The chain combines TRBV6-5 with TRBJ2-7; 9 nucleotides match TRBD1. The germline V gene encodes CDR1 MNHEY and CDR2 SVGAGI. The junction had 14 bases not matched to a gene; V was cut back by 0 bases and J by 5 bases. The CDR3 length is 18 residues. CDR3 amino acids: CASSYSMLAGQGRNEQYL. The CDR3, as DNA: TGTGCCAGCAGTTACTCGATGTTGGCGGGACAGGGACGTAACGAGCAGTACCTC.

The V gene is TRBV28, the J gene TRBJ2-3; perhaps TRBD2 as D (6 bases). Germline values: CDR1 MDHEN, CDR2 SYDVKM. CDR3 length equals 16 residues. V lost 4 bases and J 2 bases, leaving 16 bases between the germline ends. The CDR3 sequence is CASSSPSAPPTDTQYF. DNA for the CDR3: TGTGCCAGCAGTTCCCCTAGCGCCCCCCCCACAGATACGCAGTATTTT. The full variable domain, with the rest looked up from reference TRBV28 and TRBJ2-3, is DVKVTQSSRYLVKRTGEKVFLECVQDMDHENMFWYRQDPGLGLRLIYFSYDVKMKEKGDIPEGYSVSREKKERFSLILESASTNQTSMYLCASSSPSAPPTDTQYFGPGTRLTVL.

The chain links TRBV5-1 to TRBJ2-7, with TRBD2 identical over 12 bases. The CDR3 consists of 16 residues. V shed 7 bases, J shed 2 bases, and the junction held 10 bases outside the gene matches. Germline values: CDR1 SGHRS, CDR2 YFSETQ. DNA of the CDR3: TGCGCCAGCCGACCGTCGGGACTAGCGGGCCCCTACGAGCAGTACTTC. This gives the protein CASRPSGLAGPYEQYF.

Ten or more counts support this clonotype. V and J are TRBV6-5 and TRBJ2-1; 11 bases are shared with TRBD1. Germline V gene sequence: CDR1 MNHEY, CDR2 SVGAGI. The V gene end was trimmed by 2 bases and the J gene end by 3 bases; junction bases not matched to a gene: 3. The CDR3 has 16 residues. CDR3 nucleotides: TGTGCCAGCAGTTACGGCGGGACAGGGGGCTACAATGAGCAGTTCTTC. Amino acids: CASSYGGTGGYNEQFF.

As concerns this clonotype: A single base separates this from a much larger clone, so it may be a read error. Written as DNA, the CDR3 is TGTGCCAGCAGCAAGGGACAGGGGGCGACTGGGGCCAACGTCATGACTTTC. This codes for CASSKGQGATGANVMTF. The genes are TRBV7-2 and TRBJ2-6, with 12 bases fitting TRBD1. Germline V gene data show CDR1 as SGHTA and CDR2 as FQGNSA. This CDR3 is built from 17 residues.

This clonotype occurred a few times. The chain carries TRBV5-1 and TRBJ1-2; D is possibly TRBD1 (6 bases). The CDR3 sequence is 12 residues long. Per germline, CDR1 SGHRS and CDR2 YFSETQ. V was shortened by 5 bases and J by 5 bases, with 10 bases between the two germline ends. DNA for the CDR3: TGCGCCAGCAGAACAGGGAGGTATGGCTACACCTTC. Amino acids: CASRTGRYGYTF.

CDR3 DNA: TGTGCCAGCAGTGTATTTTTGGGGACTGAAGCTTTCTTT. Its protein is CASSVFLGTEAFF. The genes are TRBV6-1 and TRBJ1-1; D remains ambiguous. Per germline, CDR1 MNHNS and CDR2 SASEGT. With 4 bases removed from V and 5 bases from J, the gap between germline ends came to 11 bases. This CDR3 has 13 amino acids.